Listed below are T cell receptor beta chains from one sample, sequenced in a study of siplizumab effects on memory and regulatory T cells. Some clones are missing from TCRdb's copy, which holds only in-frame ones; the method was immunoSEQ multiplex PCR. The sample has about 120,000 clones, approximately 94% seen once; the top ten hold roughly 1.5%. What was sequenced was non-Treg CD4+ T cells sorted from blood. The receptors originated from a human donor in good health. Each CDR3 is given without its conserved first and last residue.

J: TRBJ2-7; length: 11; V: TRBV7-9; CDR3: ASVNGAGYEQY
J: TRBJ2-2; length: 12; V: TRBV2; CDR3: ASSPQSFNGELF
J: TRBJ1-3; length: 14; V: TRBV5-1; CDR3: ASSLGTGVSGNTIY
J: TRBJ2-6; length: 16; V: TRBV5-1; CDR3: ASSLTGTVQGGANVLT
J: TRBJ1-5; length: 13; V: TRBV2; CDR3: ASSGQSNSNQPQH
J: TRBJ1-1; length: 11; V: TRBV10-3; CDR3: AISESKATEAF
J: TRBJ1-2; length: 11; V: TRBV5-5; CDR3: ASSWGQAQGYT
J: TRBJ2-7; length: 9; V: TRBV28; CDR3: ATSASYEQY
J: TRBJ1-5; length: 11; V: TRBV18; CDR3: ASSPQADQPQH
J: TRBJ1-4; length: 15; V: TRBV19; CDR3: ASSMGLTTATNEKLF
J: TRBJ1-6; length: 13; V: TRBV11-2; CDR3: ASSRQGEANSPLH
J: TRBJ1-2; length: 11; V: TRBV9; CDR3: ASSPRDSERYT
J: TRBJ2-7; length: 11; V: TRBV5-4; CDR3: ASSLDSLYEQY